These 4 T cell receptor beta chains share one sample of origin, sequenced in a study of tumor-infiltrating lymphocytes in primary liver carcinoma. Total RNA amounting to about 520 ng was the source from which TCR beta cDNA was made with a constant-region primer. Investigators got TCR beta libraries out of three nested multiplex PCR rounds, done with slightly modified ARM-PCR. TRBV1-TRBV30 forward primers paired with a C-beta reverse primer were used in the first two PCR rounds, which ran roughly 10 cycles each. TCRdb analysed the multiplex PCR reads with MiXCR anew, one entry per CDR3 protein. The table records 300,000 to 400,000 distinct CDR3 sequences, about two thirds of them present only once. For blood RNA, unsorted whole blood served as the source, and germline DNA was extracted too. Input material: peripheral blood. The receptors were sampled from a man aged 40-49 years with primary liver carcinoma and hepatitis B virus infection.

With respect to this clonotype: Given a much more abundant clone one base away, this may be a read error. The CDR3: CSVVITGEQSQHF. The CDR3 nucleotides read TGCAGCGTTGTAATCACAGGGGAACAGTCCCAGCATTTT. The rearrangement uses TRBV29-1 and TRBJ1-5; 7 bases agree with TRBD1. CDR3 length: 13 residues. Trimming cost V 4 bases and J 11 bases; bases outside gene matches: 11. Germline CDR1 reads SQVTM; CDR2 reads ANQGSEA.

To note about this clonotype: At one end, the junction sequence differs from germline, possibly due to a read error. The chain recombines TRBV6-5 with TRBJ2-7; D remains ambiguous. The CDR3 covers 14 residues. CDR1 and CDR2 from the germline V gene are MNHEY and SVGAGI. The CDR3 bases are TGCGCCAGCATTTACTCGATGGCGGACTACGAGCAGTACTTC. Encoded protein: CASIYSMADYEQYF.

This clonotype appeared once. Relative to the germline gene, one junction end is altered; a read error may explain this. The chain is built from TRBV5-1 and TRBJ2-3; D call uncertain. Looked up from germline, CDR1 is SGHRS and CDR2 is YFSETQ. The CDR3 is 13 amino acids. Here the CDR3 reads CAISKEGSDTQYF. DNA for the CDR3: TGCGCCATCAGCAAAGAAGGCTCGGATACGCAGTATTTT.

This clonotype has at least ten counts. This chain joins TRBV6-2 or TRBV6-3 and TRBJ2-5; no definite D call. Per the germline V gene, CDR1 is MNHEY and CDR2 is SVGEGT. This CDR3 comprises 10 residues. Trimming stripped 7 bases from V and 5 bases from J, with 5 bases between. CDR3 protein: CASNLETQYF. The CDR3 nucleotides read TGTGCCAGCAACCTTGAGACCCAGTACTTC.